Each of the 23 T cell receptor beta chains below was sequenced from the same sample in a study of technical replicates of blood from a handful of donors. Using immunoSEQ multiplex PCR, the repertoire was profiled, and TCRdb retains in-frame clones only, with some absent. The sample carries approximately 100,000 clones, 96% recorded once. The sequenced sample consisted of T cells isolated from PBMCs. Source of these receptors: a human donor in good health.

The chain uses TRBV14 and TRBJ2-3, with 7 bases lining up with TRBD2. Germline V CDR1 and CDR2: SGHDN, FVKESK. CDR3 size: 16 residues. V lost 0 bases, J lost 6 bases, and 9 bases stayed unmatched. CDR3 residues: CASSQDLGTTVDTQYF. The DNA for the CDR3 is TGTGCCAGCAGCCAAGACCTCGGGACTACGGTTGATACGCAGTATTTT. The variable domain in full, with the rest retrieved from reference TRBV14 and TRBJ2-3, is EAGVTQFPSHSVIEKGQTVTLRCDPISGHDNLYWYRRVMGKEIKFLLHFVKESKQDESGMPNNRFLAERTGGTYSTLKVQPAELEDSGVYFCASSQDLGTTVDTQYFGPGTRLTVL.

The rearrangement uses TRBV6-5 and TRBJ2-1; 9 nucleotides align to TRBD1. The germline CDR1 and CDR2 sequences are MNHEY and SVGAGI. This CDR3 region has 14 residues. With V trimmed by 6 bases and J by 1 base, 1 base remained unmatched. This CDR3 is CASRTGGSYNEQFF. The CDR3 nucleotides are TGTGCCAGCAGGACAGGGGGTTCCTACAATGAGCAGTTCTTC.

CDR3 DNA sequence: TGTGCCAGCAGCCAGGGGGGACCGGGGCGCGTGGCCGGGGAGCTGTTTTTT. Amino acids: CASSQGGPGRVAGELFF. The V call is TRBV14, the J call TRBJ2-2, with D tentatively TRBD2 (6 bases). This CDR3 comprises 17 residues. V lost 3 bases and J 6 bases, leaving 20 bases between the germline ends. Per germline, CDR1 SGHDN and CDR2 FVKESK. The full variable domain, completed using reference TRBV14 and TRBJ2-2, is EAGVTQFPSHSVIEKGQTVTLRCDPISGHDNLYWYRRVMGKEIKFLLHFVKESKQDESGMPNNRFLAERTGGTYSTLKVQPAELEDSGVYFCASSQGGPGRVAGELFFGEGSRLTVL.

This chain connects TRBV19 to TRBJ1-1, with 7 positions matching TRBD1. The CDR3 extends over 13 amino acids. Trimming removed 9 bases from V and 1 base from J; junction bases left unmatched: 5. Looked up from germline, CDR1 is LNHDA and CDR2 is SQIVND (reference sequence). The CDR3 DNA reads as TGTGCCAGCAAACGGACAGGGAACACTGAAGCTTTCTTT. It specifies CASKRTGNTEAFF.

The rearrangement joins TRBV5-1 to TRBJ2-2; D ambiguous. The CDR3 covers 13 residues. Germline V gives CDR1 SGHRS, CDR2 YFSETQ. V was cut by 0 bases and J by 2 bases, with 2 bases left in between. The DNA of the CDR3 is TGCGCCAGCAGCTTGGTAAACACCGGGGAGCTGTTTTTT. Its protein is CASSLVNTGELFF.

This clone appeared a single time. The chain links TRBV5-3 to TRBJ2-1, with TRBD2 matching over 9 bases. TRBV5-3 is sorted into the ORF group, with uncertain function. This CDR3 has 19 amino acids. V trimming: 0 bases; J trimming: 8 bases; junction bases outside the gene matches: 18. Written as DNA, the CDR3 is TGTGCCAGAAGCTTGGAGGGGCGGGAGGGCCTTGGGTGGTCGGATGAGCAGTTCTTC. Translated: CARSLEGREGLGWSDEQFF.

V usage is TRBV20-1 and J usage is TRBJ1-2; perhaps TRBD1 as D (6 bases). This CDR3 has 10 amino acids. CDR1 is DFQATT and CDR2 is SNEGSKA in the germline V gene (reference sequence). The CDR3 loop reads CRPAGDGYTF. The DNA for the CDR3 is TGCAGACCCGCAGGGGATGGCTACACCTTC.

V is TRBV28 and J is TRBJ1-2; 8 positions agree with TRBD1. Losses at the gene ends were 5 bases for V and 3 bases for J; bases not matched to a gene: 11. The CDR3 length is 16 residues. Germline V gene sequence: CDR1 MDHEN, CDR2 SYDVKM. In nucleotides, the CDR3 is TGTGCCAGCAGTCCTTTCCTAGGACAGGGAGACTATGGCTACACCTTC. It codes for CASSPFLGQGDYGYTF.

V gene TRBV6-1 combines with J gene TRBJ1-5; 7 positions match TRBD1. CDR3 length: 15 residues. Trimming at V came to 5 bases and at J to 4 bases, leaving 8 bases not matched to a gene. The germline V gene encodes CDR1 MNHNS and CDR2 SASEGT. Here the CDR3 reads CASSSHRGLNQPQHF. The CDR3 DNA follows: TGTGCCAGCAGTTCGCACAGGGGCTTGAATCAGCCCCAGCATTTT.

This chain connects TRBV11-3 to TRBJ2-3; D ambiguous. V lost 2 bases and J lost 6, with 3 bases in between. Germline V gene data show CDR1 as SGHNT and CDR2 as YENEEA. CDR3 length: 11 residues. The CDR3 bases are TGTGCCAGCAGCTTAAGCGATACGCAGTATTTT. Protein product: CASSLSDTQYF. The entire variable domain, with the rest obtained from reference TRBV11-3 and TRBJ2-3, is as follows: EAGVVQSPRYKIIEKKQPVAFWCNPISGHNTLYWYLQNLGQGPELLIRYENEEAVDDSQLPKDRFSAERLKGVDSTLKIQPAELGDSAVYLCASSLSDTQYFGPGTRLTVL.

The V gene is TRBV6-6, the J gene TRBJ2-1; TRBD2 agrees at 8 bases. V was clipped by 2 bases and J by 6 bases; unmatched bases: 6. Per the germline V gene, CDR1 is MNHNY and CDR2 is SVGAGI (reference sequence). The CDR3 has 15 amino acids. CDR3 in DNA: TGTGCCAGCAGTTACCTCGGGAGGGGCGCCAATGAGCAGTTCTTC. Translated, it gives CASSYLGRGANEQFF.

V usage is TRBV2 and J usage is TRBJ1-1; D may be TRBD1 (5 bases). The CDR3 runs 13 residues. Germline CDR1 is SNHLY and CDR2 is FYNNEI. Trimming cost V 5 bases and J 1 base, with 8 bases left between them. DNA of the CDR3: TGTGCCAGCAGTACCACAGGGAACACTGAAGCTTTCTTT. Encoded protein: CASSTTGNTEAFF.

V usage is TRBV11-3 and J usage is TRBJ2-7, with D possibly being TRBD1 (5 bases). CDR1 and CDR2 (germline): SGHNT, YENEEA. This CDR3 is 13 amino acids long. Trimming cost V 1 base and J 6 bases, with 10 bases left between them. Here the CDR3 DNA reads TGTGCCAGCAGCTTAGTTACAGGATCCGAGCAGTACTTC. Encoded protein: CASSLVTGSEQYF.

This chain uses TRBV10-1 with TRBJ2-3, with D unresolved. Germline V lookup: CDR1 WNHNN, CDR2 SYGVQD (reference sequence). This CDR3 is built from 13 residues. Trimming removed 1 base at V and 6 bases at J, with 8 bases between. This CDR3 is CASSEFVFDTQYF. CDR3 nucleotide sequence: TGCGCCAGCAGTGAGTTTGTCTTTGATACGCAGTATTTT.

The chain joins TRBV29-1 to TRBJ2-7; D gene uncertain. V was shortened by 7 bases and J by 5 bases, with 9 bases between the two germline ends. This CDR3 is built from 10 residues. From germline, CDR1 is SQVTM and CDR2 ANQGSEA. The CDR3 bases are TGCAGCGCACGAGAAGACGAGCAGTACTTC. It encodes CSAREDEQYF.

The chain joins TRBV10-3 to TRBJ2-1, with a weak D call TRBD1 (6 bases). This CDR3 region has 12 residues. Trimming removed 6 bases at V and 9 bases at J, with 12 bases between. Germline V gene data show CDR1 as ENHRY and CDR2 as SYGVKD. The CDR3 here is CAIRGTPAEQFF. The CDR3 bases are TGTGCCATCAGGGGGACACCGGCTGAGCAGTTCTTC.

J is TRBJ2-1 and V is TRBV9; 14 bases agree with TRBD2. The CDR3 length is 16 residues. Germline lookup yields CDR1 SGDLS and CDR2 YYNGEE. V was clipped by 3 bases and J by 6 bases; unmatched bases: 5. In DNA form, the CDR3 reads TGTGCCAGCAGCGAGCGACTAGCGGGGGGGCTCAATGAGCAGTTCTTC. Translated, it gives CASSERLAGGLNEQFF. The full variable domain, its missing parts supplied by reference TRBV9 and TRBJ2-1, is DSGVTQTPKHLITATGQRVTLRCSPRSGDLSVYWYQQSLDQGLQFLIQYYNGEERAKGNILERFSAQQFPDLHSELNLSSLELGDSALYFCASSERLAGGLNEQFFGPGTRLTVL.

V and J are TRBV28 and TRBJ2-1; D possibly corresponds to TRBD1 (6 bases). The V and J ends lost 3 bases and 9 bases respectively, with 15 bases between them. CDR3 length equals 14 residues. CDR1 is MDHEN, CDR2 SYDVKM, per germline. CDR3 nucleotide sequence: TGTGCCAGCAGTTTTGGGGGCTGGAGGAGTGAGCAGTTCTTC. Its translation is CASSFGGWRSEQFF.

The chain joins TRBV19 to TRBJ1-5; D is unclear. CDR1 is LNHDA, CDR2 SQIVND, per germline (reference sequence). CDR3 length: 12 amino acids. The germline V and J ends were trimmed by 5 bases and 0 bases, with 2 bases remaining between them. The CDR3 DNA sequence: TGTGCCAGTAGTTATAGCAATCAGCCCCAGCATTTT. It specifies CASSYSNQPQHF.

The chain combines TRBV30 with TRBJ2-7; 7 bases fit TRBD1. The germline gives CDR1 GTSNPN, CDR2 SVGIG (reference sequence). V was clipped by 5 bases and J by 5 bases; unmatched bases: 6. The CDR3 length is 12 residues. CDR3 sequence: CAWARQGNEQYF. Written as DNA, the CDR3 is TGTGCCTGGGCTCGACAGGGAAACGAGCAGTACTTC.

The chain is built from TRBV6-5 and TRBJ2-7; D is ambiguous. CDR1 MNHEY and CDR2 SVGAGI come from the germline V gene. Trimming took off 7 bases at V and 4 bases at J, with 17 bases between the two ends. There are 14 residues in the CDR3. Here the CDR3 reads CASTSLGRNYEQYF. In DNA, the CDR3 is TGTGCCAGCACCTCCCTTGGGCGAAATTACGAGCAGTACTTC.

This chain uses TRBV28 with TRBJ2-3; 8 positions agree with TRBD2. The trim removed 5 bases at V and 1 base at J, leaving 8 bases unmatched. CDR3 length: 16 amino acids. Germline CDR1 and CDR2: MDHEN and SYDVKM. CDR3 residues: CASSRSEAGGTDTQYF. CDR3 nucleotide sequence: TGTGCCAGCAGTCGTAGTGAAGCGGGGGGCACAGATACGCAGTATTTT.

This chain uses TRBV4-1 with TRBJ2-3; 8 bases fit TRBD1. Germline lookup yields CDR1 MGHRA and CDR2 YSYEKL. The CDR3 length is 15 residues. The trim removed 4 bases at V and 4 bases at J, leaving 7 bases unmatched. The CDR3 DNA is TGCGCCAGCAGCCTCCAGACAGGGGTCGCAGATACGCAGTATTTT. Translation gives CASSLQTGVADTQYF.